This entry describes one TCR beta chain. These data belong to a study of T cells in Graves' hyperthyroidism and ophthalmopathy. Researchers amplified the TCR beta CDR3 regions from RNA transcripts. The TCR CDR3 first-round RT-PCR relied on the HTBI primer set. TCRdb reprocessed the multiplex PCR reads with MiXCR, giving one entry per CDR3 protein. The table has about 59,000 distinct CDR3 sequences, 53% seen once. The V gene end was trimmed by 3 bases and the J gene end by 6 bases; junction bases not matched to a gene: 11. CDR3 size: 16 residues. This chain connects TRBV12-3 or TRBV12-4 to TRBJ1-2; 9 positions agree with TRBD1. The specimen was blood. The source is a woman aged 55-69 years with Graves' ophthalmopathy. In DNA form, the CDR3 reads TGTGCCAGCAGTTTTTCTGTGGGACAGGGTGGCCATGGCTACACCTTC. It translates to CASSFSVGQGGHGYTF.